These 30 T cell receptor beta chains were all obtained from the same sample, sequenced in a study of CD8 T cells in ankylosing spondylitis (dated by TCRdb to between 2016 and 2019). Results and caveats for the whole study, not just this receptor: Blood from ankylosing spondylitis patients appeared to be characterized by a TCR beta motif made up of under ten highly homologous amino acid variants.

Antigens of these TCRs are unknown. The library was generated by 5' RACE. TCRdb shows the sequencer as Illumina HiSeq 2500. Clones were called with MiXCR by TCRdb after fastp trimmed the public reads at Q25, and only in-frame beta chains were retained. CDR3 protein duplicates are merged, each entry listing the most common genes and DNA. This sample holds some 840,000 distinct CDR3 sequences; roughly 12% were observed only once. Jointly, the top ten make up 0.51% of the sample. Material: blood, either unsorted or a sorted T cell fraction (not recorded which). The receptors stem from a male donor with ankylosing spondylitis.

CDR3 sequence reads: CASSGVTGTGYTGELFF. In DNA, the CDR3 is TGTGCCAGCAGCGGAGTCACCGGGACAGGGTACACCGGGGAGCTGTTTTTT. The genes are TRBV7-2 and TRBJ2-2; 9 positions agree with TRBD1. The trim removed 5 bases at V and 3 bases at J, leaving 10 bases unmatched. Germline values: CDR1 SGHTA, CDR2 FQGNSA. The CDR3 has 17 amino acids.

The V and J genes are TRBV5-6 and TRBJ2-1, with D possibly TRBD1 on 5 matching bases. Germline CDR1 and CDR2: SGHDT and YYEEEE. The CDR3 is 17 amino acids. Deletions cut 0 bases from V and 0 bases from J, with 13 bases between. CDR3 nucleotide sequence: TGTGCCAGCAGCTTGGGCGTGTACAGGAGCTCCTACAATGAGCAGTTCTTC. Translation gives CASSLGVYRSSYNEQFF.

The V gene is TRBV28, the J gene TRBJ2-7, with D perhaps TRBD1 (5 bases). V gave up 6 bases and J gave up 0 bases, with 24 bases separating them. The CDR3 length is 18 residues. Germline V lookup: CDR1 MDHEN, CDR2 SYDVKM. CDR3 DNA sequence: TGTGCCAGCAGCCACCTCTCGTTTAGACAGAGAAGCTCCTACGAGCAGTACTTC. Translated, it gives CASSHLSFRQRSSYEQYF. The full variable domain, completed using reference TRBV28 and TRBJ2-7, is DVKVTQSSRYLVKRTGEKVFLECVQDMDHENMFWYRQDPGLGLRLIYFSYDVKMKEKGDIPEGYSVSREKKERFSLILESASTNQTSMYLCASSHLSFRQRSSYEQYFGPGTRLTVT.

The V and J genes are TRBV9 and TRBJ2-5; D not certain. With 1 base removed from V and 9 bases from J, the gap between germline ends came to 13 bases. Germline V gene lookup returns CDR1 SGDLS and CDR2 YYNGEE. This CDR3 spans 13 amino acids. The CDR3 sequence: CASSVSTQSSQYF. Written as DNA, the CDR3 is TGTGCCAGCAGCGTATCTACGCAATCCTCCCAGTACTTC.

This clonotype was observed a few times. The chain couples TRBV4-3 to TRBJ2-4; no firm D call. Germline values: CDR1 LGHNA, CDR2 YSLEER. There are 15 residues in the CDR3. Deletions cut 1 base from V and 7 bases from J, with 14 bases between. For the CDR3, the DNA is TGCGCCAGCAGCCAAGGGAATCAAGTGGCGAACATTCAGTACTTC. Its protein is CASSQGNQVANIQYF.

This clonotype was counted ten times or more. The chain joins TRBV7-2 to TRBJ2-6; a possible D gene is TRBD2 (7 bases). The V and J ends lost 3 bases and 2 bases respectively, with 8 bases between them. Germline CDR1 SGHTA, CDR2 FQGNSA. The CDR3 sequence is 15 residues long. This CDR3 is CASSLGGPGANVLTF. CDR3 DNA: TGTGCCAGCAGCTTGGGGGGGCCTGGGGCCAACGTCCTGACTTTC.

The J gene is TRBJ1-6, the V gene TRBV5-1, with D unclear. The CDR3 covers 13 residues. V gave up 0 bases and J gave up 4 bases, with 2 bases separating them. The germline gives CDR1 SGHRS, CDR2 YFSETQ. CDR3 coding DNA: TGCGCCAGCAGCTTGGAGTATAATTCACCCCTCCACTTT. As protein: CASSLEYNSPLHF.

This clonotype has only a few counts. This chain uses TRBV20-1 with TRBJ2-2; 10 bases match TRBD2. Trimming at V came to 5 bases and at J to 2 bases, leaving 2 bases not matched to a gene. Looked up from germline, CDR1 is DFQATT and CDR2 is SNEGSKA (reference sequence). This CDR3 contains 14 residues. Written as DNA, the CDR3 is TGCAGTGCTCCTAGCGGGAGAAACACCGGGGAGCTGTTTTTT. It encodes CSAPSGRNTGELFF.

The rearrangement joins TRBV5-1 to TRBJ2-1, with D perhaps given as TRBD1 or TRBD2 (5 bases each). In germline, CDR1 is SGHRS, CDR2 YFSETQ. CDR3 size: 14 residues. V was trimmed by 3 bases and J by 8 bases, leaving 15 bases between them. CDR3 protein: CASSSLQGGHEQFF. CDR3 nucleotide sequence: TGCGCCAGCAGCTCGCTTCAGGGCGGGCATGAGCAGTTCTTC. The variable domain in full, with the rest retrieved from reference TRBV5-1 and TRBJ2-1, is KAGVTQTPRYLIKTRGQQVTLSCSPISGHRSVSWYQQTPGQGLQFLFEYFSETQRNKGNFPGRFSGRQFSNSRSEMNVSTLELGDSALYLCASSSLQGGHEQFFGPGTRLTVL.

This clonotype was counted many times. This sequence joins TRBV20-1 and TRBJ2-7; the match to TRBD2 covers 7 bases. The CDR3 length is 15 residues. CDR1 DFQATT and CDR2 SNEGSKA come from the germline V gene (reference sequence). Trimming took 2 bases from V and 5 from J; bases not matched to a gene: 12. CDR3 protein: CSARSGRSAGNEQYF. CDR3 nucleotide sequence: TGCAGTGCTAGATCGGGGCGGTCAGCGGGAAACGAGCAGTACTTC.

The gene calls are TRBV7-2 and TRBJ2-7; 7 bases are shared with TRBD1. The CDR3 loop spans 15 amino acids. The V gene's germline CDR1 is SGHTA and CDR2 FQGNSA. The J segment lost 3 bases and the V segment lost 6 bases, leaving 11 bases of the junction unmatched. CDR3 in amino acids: CASRDLRGLFYEQYF. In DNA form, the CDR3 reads TGTGCCAGCAGGGATTTGAGGGGGCTATTCTACGAGCAGTACTTC.

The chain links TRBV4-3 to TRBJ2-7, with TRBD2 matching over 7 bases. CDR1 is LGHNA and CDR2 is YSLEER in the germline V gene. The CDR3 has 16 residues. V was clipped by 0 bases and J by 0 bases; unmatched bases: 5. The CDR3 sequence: CASSQDPWTSSYEQYF. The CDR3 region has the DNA TGCGCCAGCAGCCAAGATCCGTGGACTAGCTCCTACGAGCAGTACTTC.

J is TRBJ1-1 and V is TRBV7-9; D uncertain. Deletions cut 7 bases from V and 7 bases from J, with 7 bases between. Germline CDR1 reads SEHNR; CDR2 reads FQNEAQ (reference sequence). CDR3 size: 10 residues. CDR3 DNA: TGTGCCAGCAACTCTAATGAAGCTTTCTTT. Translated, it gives CASNSNEAFF.

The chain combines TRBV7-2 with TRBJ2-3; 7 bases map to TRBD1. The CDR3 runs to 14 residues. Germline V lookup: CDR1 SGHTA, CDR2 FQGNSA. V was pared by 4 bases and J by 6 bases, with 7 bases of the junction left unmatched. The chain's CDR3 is CASSSRDRVDTQYF. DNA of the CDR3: TGTGCCAGCAGCTCCCGGGACAGAGTGGATACGCAGTATTTT.

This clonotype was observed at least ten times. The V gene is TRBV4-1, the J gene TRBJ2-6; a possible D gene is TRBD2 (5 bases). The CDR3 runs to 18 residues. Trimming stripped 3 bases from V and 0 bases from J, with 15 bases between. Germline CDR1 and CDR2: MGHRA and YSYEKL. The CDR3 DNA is TGCGCCAGCAGCCACTTCTTAGGACGGGACTCTGGGGCCAACGTCCTGACTTTC. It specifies CASSHFLGRDSGANVLTF.

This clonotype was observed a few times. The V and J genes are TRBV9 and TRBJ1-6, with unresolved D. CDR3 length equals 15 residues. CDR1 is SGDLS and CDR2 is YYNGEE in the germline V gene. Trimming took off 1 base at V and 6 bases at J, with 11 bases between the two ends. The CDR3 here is CASSVSGALNSPLHF. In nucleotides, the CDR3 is TGTGCCAGCAGCGTATCGGGTGCCCTTAATTCACCCCTCCACTTT.

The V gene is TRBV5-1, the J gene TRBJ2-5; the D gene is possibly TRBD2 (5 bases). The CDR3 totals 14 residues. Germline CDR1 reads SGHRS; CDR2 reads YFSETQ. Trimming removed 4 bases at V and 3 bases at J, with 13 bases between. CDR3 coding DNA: TGCGCCAGCAGCCCTTCGAGGGCGGAAGAGACCCAGTACTTC. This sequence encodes CASSPSRAEETQYF.

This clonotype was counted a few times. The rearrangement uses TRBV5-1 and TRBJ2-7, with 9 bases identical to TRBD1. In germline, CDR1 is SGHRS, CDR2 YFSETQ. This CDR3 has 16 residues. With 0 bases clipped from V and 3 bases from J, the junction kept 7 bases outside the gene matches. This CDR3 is CASSLASGQGYYEQYF. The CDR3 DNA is TGCGCCAGCAGCTTGGCCTCAGGACAGGGGTACTACGAGCAGTACTTC.

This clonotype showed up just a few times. The CDR3 DNA sequence: TGCAGCGTCCAACTAAACTCCTACGAGCAGTACTTC. It translates to CSVQLNSYEQYF. This chain joins TRBV29-1 and TRBJ2-7; D gene uncertain. This CDR3 contains 12 residues. The germline gives CDR1 SQVTM, CDR2 ANQGSEA. V shed 6 bases and J shed 0 bases, with 9 bases lying between them.

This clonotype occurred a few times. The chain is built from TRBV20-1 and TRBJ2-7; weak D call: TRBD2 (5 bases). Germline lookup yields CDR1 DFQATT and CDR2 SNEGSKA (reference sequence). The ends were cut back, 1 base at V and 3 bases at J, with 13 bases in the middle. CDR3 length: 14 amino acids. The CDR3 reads CSARGGVGNYEQYF. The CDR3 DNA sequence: TGCAGTGCTAGAGGGGGAGTCGGGAACTACGAGCAGTACTTC.

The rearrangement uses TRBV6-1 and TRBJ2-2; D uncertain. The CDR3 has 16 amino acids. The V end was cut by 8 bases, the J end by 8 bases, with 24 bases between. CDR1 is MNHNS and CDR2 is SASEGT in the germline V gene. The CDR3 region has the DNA TGTGCCAGCTCCTCCACCCTATATGACCCCGGGGGGGAGCTGTTTTTT. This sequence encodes CASSSTLYDPGGELFF.

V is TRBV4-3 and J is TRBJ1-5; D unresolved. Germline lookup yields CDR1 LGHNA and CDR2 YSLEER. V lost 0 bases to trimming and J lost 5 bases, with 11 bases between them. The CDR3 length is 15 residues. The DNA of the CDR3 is TGCGCCAGCAGCCAAGATCGGAGTAGTTATCAGCCCCAGCATTTT. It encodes CASSQDRSSYQPQHF.

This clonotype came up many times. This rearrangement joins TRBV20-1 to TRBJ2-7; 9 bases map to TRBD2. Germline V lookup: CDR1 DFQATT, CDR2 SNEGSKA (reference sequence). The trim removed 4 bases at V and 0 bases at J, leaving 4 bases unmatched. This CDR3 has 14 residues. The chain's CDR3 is CSATRLADSYEQYF. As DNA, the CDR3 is TGCAGTGCTACCCGACTAGCGGACTCCTACGAGCAGTACTTC.

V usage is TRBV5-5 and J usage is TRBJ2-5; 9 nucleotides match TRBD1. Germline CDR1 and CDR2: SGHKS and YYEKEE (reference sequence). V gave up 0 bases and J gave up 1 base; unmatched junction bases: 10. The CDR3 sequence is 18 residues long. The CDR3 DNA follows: TGTGCCAGCAGCTTGGCCCTTGGGACAGGGAGGGTCCAAGAGACCCAGTACTTC. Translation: CASSLALGTGRVQETQYF.

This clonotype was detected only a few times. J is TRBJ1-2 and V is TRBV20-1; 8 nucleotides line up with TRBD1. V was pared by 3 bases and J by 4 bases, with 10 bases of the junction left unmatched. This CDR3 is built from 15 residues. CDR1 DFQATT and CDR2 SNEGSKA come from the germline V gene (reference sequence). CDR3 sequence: CSARGTGQESYGYTF. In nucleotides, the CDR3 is TGCAGTGCTAGGGGGACGGGACAGGAGAGCTATGGCTACACCTTC.

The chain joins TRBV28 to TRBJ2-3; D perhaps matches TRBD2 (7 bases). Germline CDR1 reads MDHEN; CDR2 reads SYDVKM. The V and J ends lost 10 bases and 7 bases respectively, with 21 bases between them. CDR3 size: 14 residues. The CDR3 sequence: CATSRGGGLYTQYF. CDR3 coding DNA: TGTGCCACCTCGCGTGGGGGGGGCCTCTATACGCAGTATTTT.

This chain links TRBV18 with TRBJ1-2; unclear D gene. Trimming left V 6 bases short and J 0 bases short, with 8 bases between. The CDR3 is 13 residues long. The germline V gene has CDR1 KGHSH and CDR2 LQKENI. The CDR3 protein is CASSPDPNYGYTF. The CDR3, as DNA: TGTGCCAGCTCCCCGGATCCTAACTATGGCTACACCTTC.

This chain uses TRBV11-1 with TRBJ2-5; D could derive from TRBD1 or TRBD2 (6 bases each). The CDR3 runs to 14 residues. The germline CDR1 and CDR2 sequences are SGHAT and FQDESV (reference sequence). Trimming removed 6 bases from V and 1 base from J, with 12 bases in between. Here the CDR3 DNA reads TGTGCCAGCAGACCCGGGGGCCCCCAAGAGACCCAGTACTTC. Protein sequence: CASRPGGPQETQYF. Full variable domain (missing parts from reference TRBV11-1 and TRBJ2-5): EAEVAQSPRYKITEKSQAVAFWCDPISGHATLYWYRQILGQGPELLVQFQDESVVDDSQLPKDRFSAERLKGVDSTLKIQPAELGDSAMYLCASRPGGPQETQYFGPGTRLLVL.

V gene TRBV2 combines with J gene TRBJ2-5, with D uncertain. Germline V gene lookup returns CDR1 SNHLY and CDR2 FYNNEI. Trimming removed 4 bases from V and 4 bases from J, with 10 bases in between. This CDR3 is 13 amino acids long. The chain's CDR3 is CASSVDRLETQYF. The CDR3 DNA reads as TGTGCCAGCAGTGTGGACCGACTAGAGACCCAGTACTTC.

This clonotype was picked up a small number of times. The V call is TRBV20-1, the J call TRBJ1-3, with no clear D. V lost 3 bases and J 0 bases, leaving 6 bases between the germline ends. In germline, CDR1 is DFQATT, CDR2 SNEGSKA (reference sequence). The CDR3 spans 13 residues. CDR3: CSASRVSGNTIYF. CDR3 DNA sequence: TGCAGTGCTAGTCGGGTCTCTGGAAACACCATATATTTT.